The T cell receptor beta chain under discussion was sequenced for a study of T-cell memory formation after mild COVID-19 (dated by TCRdb to the early 2020s). Broadly, across the study: TCR sequence clusters from the two donors were largely donor specific. In a couple of donors, T-cell clones that expanded and contracted after mild COVID-19 were tracked by sequencing TCRalpha and TCRbeta repertoires over time. The cohort was made up of two young adult volunteers, one female and one male, who were previously healthy. Overall study outcomes, separate from this receptor: Clones that contracted from day 15 to 85 showed balanced CD4/CD8 phenotypes, whereas a second wave of clones that expanded from day 15 to 37 leaned towards CD4+. The detection of some responding clones in pre-infection memory suggests that pre-existing cross-reactive memory T cells joined the SARS-CoV-2 response. The second-wave clones that peaked on day 37 were not confirmed to be SARS-CoV-2 specific. The study included only a couple of mild cases, and larger cohorts that include severe cases with pre-infection samples were judged to be necessary. Contracting CD4+ clones were located mainly in the CM and EM memory subsets, whereas CD8+ clones were found to be enriched in EMRA.

V and J lose 4 bases and 7 bases, and a span of 14 bases separates them. Measured from the cysteine to the phenylalanine, the CDR3 is 13 residues long. The CDR3 DNA has 39 bases and is translated from base 1. CDR1 and CDR2 are read off the germline V gene as SGHTA and FQGNSA. This clonotype was detected a few times. The target of this receptor is not known. No qualities accompany the bases; no much larger clone lies one base away. Sequenced using an Illumina NovaSeq 6000. TCRalpha and TCRbeta cDNA libraries were built by 5'RACE with constant-segment primers, adding sample barcodes and unique molecular identifiers. RNA was extracted from every sample with Trizol reagent. The libraries were amplified in two PCR steps, and the second step added a second sample barcode and Illumina TruSeq adapters. Libraries were sequenced on an Illumina NovaSeq with 2 x 150 bp paired-end reads. In the paper's pipeline: Reads were demultiplexed and collapsed into UMI-guided consensus sequences with migec v1.2.7. Using mixcr v2.1.11, the UMI consensuses were aligned to TRA and TRB V and J templates and assembled into clonotypes. A clonotype was counted as expanded or contracted only when both edgeR and NoisET called the clonotype significant, with the noise models trained on biological replicates. For edgeR calls, a false discovery rate-adjusted p below 0.01 and a log2 fold-change threshold of 1 were applied. As an exploratory analysis of dynamics, max-normalized trajectories of the 1000 most abundant clonotypes were examined by PCA with hierarchical clustering. The CD4 or CD8 phenotype of responding clones was assigned using the separately sequenced CD4+ and CD8+ repertoires. TCRdb reprocessing: public reads trimmed at Q25 with fastp, clones called with MiXCR, in-frame beta chains kept. Each entry merges the rows of one CDR3 protein and shows their most common DNA and genes. TCRdb, rather than the study authors, made the V and J calls. The sample contains about 270,000 distinct CDR3 sequences, over 15% of them found a single time. The ten largest clonotypes hold about 21% of the sample.

Ficoll-Paque density gradient centrifugation was the method used to isolate PBMCs. The specimen was PBMCs or a T cell subset sorted from them (not recorded which). The chain employs TRBV7-2 and TRBJ2-7; the D gene is possibly TRBD1 or TRBD2, with 7 bases matching each. This TCR was sampled from a man between 18 and 29 years old who had mild COVID-19 (a few samples of this study predate the infection). The sample titles of this study are shuffled in the database, so cell type and time point are left out; the donor was told from shared clones. The CDR3 protein is CASSYTGEGEQYF. The nucleotides are TGTGCCAGCAGCTACACAGGGGAGGGGGAGCAGTACTTC.